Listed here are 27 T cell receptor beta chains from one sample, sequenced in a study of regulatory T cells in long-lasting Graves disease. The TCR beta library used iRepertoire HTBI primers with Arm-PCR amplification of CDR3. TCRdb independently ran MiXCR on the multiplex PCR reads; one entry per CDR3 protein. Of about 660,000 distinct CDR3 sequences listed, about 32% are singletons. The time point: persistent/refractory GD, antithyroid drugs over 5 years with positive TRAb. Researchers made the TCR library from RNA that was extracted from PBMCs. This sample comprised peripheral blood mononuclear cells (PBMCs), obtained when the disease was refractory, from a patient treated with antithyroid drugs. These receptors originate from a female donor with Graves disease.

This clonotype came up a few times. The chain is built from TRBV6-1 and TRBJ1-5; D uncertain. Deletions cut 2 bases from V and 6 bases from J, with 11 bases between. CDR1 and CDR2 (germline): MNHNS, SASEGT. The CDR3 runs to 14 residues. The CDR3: CASSELRGPQPQHF. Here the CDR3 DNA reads TGTGCCAGCAGTGAATTGAGAGGGCCTCAGCCCCAGCATTTT.

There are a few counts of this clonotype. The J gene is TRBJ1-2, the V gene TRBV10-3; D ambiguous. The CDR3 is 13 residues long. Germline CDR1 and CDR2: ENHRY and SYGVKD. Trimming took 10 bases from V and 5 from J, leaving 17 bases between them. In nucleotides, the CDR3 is TGTGCCAGCAGCCGCCGTGGCCAATATGGCTACACCTTC. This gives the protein CASSRRGQYGYTF.

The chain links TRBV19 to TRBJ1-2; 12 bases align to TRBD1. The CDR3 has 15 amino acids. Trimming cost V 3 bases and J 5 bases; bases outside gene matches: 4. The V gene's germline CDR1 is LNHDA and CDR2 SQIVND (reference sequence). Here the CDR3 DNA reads TGTGCCAGTAGTATGGGGACAGGGGGCAATTATGGCTACACCTTC. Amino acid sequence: CASSMGTGGNYGYTF.

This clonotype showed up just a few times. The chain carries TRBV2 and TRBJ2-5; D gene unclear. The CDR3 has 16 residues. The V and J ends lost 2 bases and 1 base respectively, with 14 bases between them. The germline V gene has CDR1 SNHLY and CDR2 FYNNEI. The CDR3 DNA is TGTGCCAGCAGTGAATTCGTGGGGAACTTCCAAGAGACCCAGTACTTC. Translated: CASSEFVGNFQETQYF.

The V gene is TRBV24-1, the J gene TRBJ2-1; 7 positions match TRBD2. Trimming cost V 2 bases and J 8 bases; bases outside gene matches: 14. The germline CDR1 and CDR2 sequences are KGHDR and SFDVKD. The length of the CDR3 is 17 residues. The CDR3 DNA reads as TGTGCCACCAGTGATTCATACCGGGCGGGAGAAGGGTATGAGCAGTTCTTC. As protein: CATSDSYRAGEGYEQFF.

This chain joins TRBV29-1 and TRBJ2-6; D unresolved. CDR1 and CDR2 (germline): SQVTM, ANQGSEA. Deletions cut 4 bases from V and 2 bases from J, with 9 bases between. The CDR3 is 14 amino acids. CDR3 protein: CSVVWTPGANVLTF. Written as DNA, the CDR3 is TGCAGCGTTGTATGGACCCCTGGGGCCAACGTCCTGACTTTC. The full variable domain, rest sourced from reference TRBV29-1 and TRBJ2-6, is SAVISQKPSRDICQRGTSLTIQCQVDSQVTMMFWYRQQPGQSLTLIATANQGSEATYESGFVIDKFPISRPNLTFSTLTVSNMSPEDSSIYLCSVVWTPGANVLTFGAGSRLTVL.

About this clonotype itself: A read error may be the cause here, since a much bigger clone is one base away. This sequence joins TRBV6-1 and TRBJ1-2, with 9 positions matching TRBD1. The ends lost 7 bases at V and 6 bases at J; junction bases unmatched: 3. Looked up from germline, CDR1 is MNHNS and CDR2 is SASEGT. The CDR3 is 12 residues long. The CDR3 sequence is CASTRTGDGYTF. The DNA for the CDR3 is TGTGCCAGCACCCGGACAGGGGATGGCTACACCTTC.

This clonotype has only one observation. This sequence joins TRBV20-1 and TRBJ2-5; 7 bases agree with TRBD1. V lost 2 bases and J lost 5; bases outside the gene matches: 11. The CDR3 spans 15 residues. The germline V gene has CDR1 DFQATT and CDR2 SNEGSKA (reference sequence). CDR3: CSARSGQEIEETQYF. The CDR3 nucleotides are TGCAGTGCTAGAAGCGGACAGGAGATCGAGGAGACCCAGTACTTC.

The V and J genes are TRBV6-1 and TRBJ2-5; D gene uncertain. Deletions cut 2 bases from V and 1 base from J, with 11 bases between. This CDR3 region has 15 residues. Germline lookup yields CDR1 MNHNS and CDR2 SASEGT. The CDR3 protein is CASSERWPSQETQYF. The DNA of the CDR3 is TGTGCCAGCAGTGAAAGGTGGCCCTCCCAAGAGACCCAGTACTTC.

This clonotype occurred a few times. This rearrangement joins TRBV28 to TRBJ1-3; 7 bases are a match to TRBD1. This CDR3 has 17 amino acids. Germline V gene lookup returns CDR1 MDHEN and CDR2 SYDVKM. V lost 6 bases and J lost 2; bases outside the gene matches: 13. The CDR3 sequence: CASRPSPTGKAGNTIYF. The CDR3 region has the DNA TGTGCCAGCAGACCAAGCCCGACAGGGAAAGCTGGAAACACCATATATTTT. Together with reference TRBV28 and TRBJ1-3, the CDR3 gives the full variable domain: DVKVTQSSRYLVKRTGEKVFLECVQDMDHENMFWYRQDPGLGLRLIYFSYDVKMKEKGDIPEGYSVSREKKERFSLILESASTNQTSMYLCASRPSPTGKAGNTIYFGEGSWLTVV.

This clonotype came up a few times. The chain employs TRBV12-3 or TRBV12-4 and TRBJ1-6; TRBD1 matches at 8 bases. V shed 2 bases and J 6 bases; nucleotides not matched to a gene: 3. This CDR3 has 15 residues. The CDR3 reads CASSLRDRFNSPLHF. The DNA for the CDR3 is TGTGCCAGCAGTTTAAGGGACAGGTTTAATTCACCCCTCCACTTT.

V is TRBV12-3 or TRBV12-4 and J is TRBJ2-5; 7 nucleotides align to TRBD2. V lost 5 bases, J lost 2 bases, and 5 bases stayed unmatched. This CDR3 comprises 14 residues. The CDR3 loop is CASSIRDYQETQYF. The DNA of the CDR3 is TGTGCCAGCAGTATACGGGACTATCAAGAGACCCAGTACTTC.

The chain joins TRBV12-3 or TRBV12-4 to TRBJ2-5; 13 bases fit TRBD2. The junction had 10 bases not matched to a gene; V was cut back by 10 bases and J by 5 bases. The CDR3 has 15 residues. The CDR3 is CATSGTSGTMETQYF. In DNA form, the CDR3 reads TGTGCCACCTCCGGGACTAGCGGGACTATGGAGACCCAGTACTTC.

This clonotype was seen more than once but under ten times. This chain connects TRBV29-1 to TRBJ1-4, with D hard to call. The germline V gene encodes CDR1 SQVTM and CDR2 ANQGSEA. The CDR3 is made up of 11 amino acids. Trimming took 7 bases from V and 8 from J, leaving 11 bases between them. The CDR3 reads CSAGGREKLFF. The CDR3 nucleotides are TGCAGCGCTGGAGGCCGGGAAAAACTGTTTTTT. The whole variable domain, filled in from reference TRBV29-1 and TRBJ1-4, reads SAVISQKPSRDICQRGTSLTIQCQVDSQVTMMFWYRQQPGQSLTLIATANQGSEATYESGFVIDKFPISRPNLTFSTLTVSNMSPEDSSIYLCSAGGREKLFFGSGTQLSVL.

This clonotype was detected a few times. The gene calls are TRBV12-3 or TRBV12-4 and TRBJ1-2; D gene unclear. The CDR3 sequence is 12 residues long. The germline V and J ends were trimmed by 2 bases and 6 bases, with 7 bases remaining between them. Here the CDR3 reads CASSLYGDGYTF. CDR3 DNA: TGTGCCAGCAGTTTATATGGGGATGGCTACACCTTC.

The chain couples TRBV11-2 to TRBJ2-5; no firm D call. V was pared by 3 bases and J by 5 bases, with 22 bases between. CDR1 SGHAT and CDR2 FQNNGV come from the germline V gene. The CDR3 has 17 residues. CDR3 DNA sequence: TGTGCCAGCAGCTTGGACGGAGCAGATTCTCGCCTGGAGACCCAGTACTTC. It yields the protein CASSLDGADSRLETQYF.

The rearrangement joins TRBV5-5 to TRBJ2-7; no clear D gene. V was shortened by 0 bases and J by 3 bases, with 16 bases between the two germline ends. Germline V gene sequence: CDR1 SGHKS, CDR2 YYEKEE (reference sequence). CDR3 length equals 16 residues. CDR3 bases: TGTGCCAGCAGCTTGGGGGCACATGAACCTGACTACGAGCAGTACTTC. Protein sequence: CASSLGAHEPDYEQYF.

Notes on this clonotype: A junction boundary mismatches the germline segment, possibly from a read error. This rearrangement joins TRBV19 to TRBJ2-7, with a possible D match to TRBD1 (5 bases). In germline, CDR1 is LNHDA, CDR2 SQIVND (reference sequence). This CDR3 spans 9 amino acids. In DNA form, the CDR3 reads TGTGCCAGTAGTTACAGGACGGATTTC. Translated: CASSYRTDF.

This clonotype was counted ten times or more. The CDR3 protein is CASSFLSGDEAFF. CDR3 coding DNA: TGTGCCAGCAGTTTCTTATCCGGGGATGAAGCTTTCTTT. This chain uses TRBV12-3 or TRBV12-4 with TRBJ1-1; D unresolved. Trimming shortened V by 3 bases and J by 7 bases, and 12 bases separated the two germline ends. CDR3 length: 13 amino acids.

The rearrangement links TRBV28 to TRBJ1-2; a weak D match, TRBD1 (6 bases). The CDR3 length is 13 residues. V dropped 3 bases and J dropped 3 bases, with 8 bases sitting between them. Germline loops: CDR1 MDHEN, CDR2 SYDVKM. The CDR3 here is CASSLRGHYGYTF. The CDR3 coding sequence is TGTGCCAGCAGTTTGCGGGGGCACTATGGCTACACCTTC.

CDR3 protein: CAWSVRVGEAFF. The DNA for the CDR3 is TGTGCCTGGAGTGTACGAGTAGGGGAAGCTTTCTTT. The chain couples TRBV30 to TRBJ1-1; D gene ambiguous. The CDR3 covers 12 residues. CDR1 GTSNPN and CDR2 SVGIG come from the germline V gene (reference sequence). Trimming took 0 bases from V and 8 from J, leaving 10 bases between them.

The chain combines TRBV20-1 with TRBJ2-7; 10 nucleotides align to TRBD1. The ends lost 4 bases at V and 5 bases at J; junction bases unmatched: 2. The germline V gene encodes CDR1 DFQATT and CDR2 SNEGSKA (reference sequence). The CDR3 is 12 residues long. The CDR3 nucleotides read TGCAGTGCTACCGGGACAGGGGACGAGCAGTACTTC. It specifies CSATGTGDEQYF.

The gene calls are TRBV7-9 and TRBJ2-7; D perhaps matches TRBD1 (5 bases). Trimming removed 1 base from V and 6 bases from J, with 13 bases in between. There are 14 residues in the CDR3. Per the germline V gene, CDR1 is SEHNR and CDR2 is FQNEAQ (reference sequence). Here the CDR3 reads CASSLDGAAIEQYF. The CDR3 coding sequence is TGTGCCAGCAGCTTAGATGGGGCGGCGATCGAGCAGTACTTC.

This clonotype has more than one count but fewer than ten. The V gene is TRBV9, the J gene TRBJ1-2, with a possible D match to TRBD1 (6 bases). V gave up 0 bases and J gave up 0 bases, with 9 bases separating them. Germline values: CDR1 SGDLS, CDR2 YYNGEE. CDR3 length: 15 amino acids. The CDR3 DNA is TGTGCCAGCAGCGTAGAGGGACATTCTAACTATGGCTACACCTTC. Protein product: CASSVEGHSNYGYTF.

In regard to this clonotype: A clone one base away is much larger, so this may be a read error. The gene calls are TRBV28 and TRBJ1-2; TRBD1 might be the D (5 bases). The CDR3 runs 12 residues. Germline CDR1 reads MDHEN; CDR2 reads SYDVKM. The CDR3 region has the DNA TGTCCCAGCAGAGATAGGGGAATTGGCTACACCTTC. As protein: CPSRDRGIGYTF.

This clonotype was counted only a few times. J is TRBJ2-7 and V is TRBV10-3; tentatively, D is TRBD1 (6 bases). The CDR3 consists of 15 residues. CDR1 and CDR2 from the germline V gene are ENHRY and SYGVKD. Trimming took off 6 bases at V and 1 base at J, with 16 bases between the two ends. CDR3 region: CAIREQGVFSYEQYF. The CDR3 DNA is TGTGCCATCAGGGAACAGGGAGTGTTTTCCTACGAGCAGTACTTC.

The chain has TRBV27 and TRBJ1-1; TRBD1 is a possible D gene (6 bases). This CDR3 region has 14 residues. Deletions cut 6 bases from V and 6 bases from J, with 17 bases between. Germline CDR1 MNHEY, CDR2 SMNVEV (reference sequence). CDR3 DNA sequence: TGTGCCAGCAGGGCGGAGGGGGGTGCGTCTGAAGCTTTCTTT. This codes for CASRAEGGASEAFF.